This T cell receptor beta chain is from a study of response to subunit inactivated influenza vaccine. Points from the study as a whole: Seasonal influenza vaccination, on each occasion, was suggested by the authors to recruit few new T cells.

CDR1 and CDR2 (germline): MNHEY, SMNVEV (reference sequence). Trimming stripped 6 bases from V and 7 bases from J, with 13 bases between. The CDR3 extends over 12 amino acids. In the case of this clonotype: Its matching antigen is unknown.

One entry per CDR3 protein, called by TCRdb with MiXCR from the RT-PCR reads. The sample yields 400,000 to 550,000 distinct CDR3 sequences, around 25% seen once. The chain uses TRBV27 and TRBJ2-7, with D unclear. The sequencing used CD4+ T cells sorted from PBMCs, collected 5 days after vaccination. This receptor was identified in a man in his fifties who received an inactivated influenza vaccine. The CDR3 spells CASRGMVGEQYF. The CDR3 DNA reads as TGTGCCAGCAGGGGTATGGTGGGGGAGCAGTACTTC.